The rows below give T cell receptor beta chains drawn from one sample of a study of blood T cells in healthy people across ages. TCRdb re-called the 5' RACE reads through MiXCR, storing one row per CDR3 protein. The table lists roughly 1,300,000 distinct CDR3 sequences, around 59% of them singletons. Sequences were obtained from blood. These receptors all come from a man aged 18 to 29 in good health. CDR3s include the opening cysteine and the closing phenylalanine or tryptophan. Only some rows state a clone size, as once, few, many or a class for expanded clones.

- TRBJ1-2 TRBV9 CASSADRVLTF
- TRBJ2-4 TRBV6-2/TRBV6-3 CASSYGPWQGQAKNIQYF
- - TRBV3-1 CASRRSSGRTNEQYF
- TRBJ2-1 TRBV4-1 CASSQAQLAGGQNEQFF
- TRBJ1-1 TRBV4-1 CASSQGGSQVAEAFF
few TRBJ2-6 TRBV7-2 CASSLVAGAGSGANVLTF
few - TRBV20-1 CSASFNQETQYF
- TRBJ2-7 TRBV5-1 CASSLNRGLAGNEQYF
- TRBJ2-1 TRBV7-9 CASGFFGLAGDEQFF
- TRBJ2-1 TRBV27 CASSSPRFRSCNEQFF
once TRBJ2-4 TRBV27 CASWAAANLKNIQYF
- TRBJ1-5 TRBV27 CASSPFVYRDHQPQHF
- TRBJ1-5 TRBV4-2 CASSQDYGRVRQQPQHF
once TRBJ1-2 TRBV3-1 CASSPFGQGWEGYTF
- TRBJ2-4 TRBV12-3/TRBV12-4 CASSPGQGLAKNIQYF
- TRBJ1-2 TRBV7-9 CASSAGQGYYGYTF
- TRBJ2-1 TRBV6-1 CASSETGALAGSYNEQFF
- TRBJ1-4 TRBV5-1 CASSLDRSSNEKLFF
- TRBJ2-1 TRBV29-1 CSVDGAGAYFNEQFF
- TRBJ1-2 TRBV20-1 CSTETGINGYTF
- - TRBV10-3 CAINNDRERSYEQYF
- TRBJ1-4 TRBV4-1 CASSQVTGSGKGKLFF
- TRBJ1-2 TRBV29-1 CSVGLGKDYGYTF
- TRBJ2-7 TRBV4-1 CASSQEGSGSIGEQYF
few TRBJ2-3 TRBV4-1 CASSRNGLAGTDTQYF
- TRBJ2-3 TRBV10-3 CAISEGVIIGQGTDTQYF
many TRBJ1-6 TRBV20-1 CSARDNSPLHF
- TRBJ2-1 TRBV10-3 CAIWGTGSNEQFF
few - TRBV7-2 CASSFNRASDEQYF
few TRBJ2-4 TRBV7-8 CASSSGAELRTYF
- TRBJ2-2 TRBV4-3 CASSHRDRWTGELFF
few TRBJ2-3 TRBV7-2 CASSLDLAIADTQYF
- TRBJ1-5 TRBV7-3 CASSLSRFNQPQHF
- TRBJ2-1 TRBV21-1 CASSKGKGNNSYNEQFF
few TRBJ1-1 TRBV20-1 CSATLGGLNTEAFF
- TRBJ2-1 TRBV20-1 CSARVETRSYNEQFF
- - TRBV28 CASSYLLIPRSSYEQYF
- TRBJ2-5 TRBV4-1 CASSQGPGARETQYF
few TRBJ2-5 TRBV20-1 CSASSGRAGETQYF
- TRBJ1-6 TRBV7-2 CASSFGGMDSPLHF
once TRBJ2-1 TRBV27 CASSTPGGNSYNEQFF
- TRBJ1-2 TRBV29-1 CSVSQDYGYTF
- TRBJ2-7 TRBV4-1 CASSQTGVAEQYF
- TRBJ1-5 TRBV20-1 CSARRNRGPNQPQHF
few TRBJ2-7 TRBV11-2 CASSSLPRGRRSSYEQYF
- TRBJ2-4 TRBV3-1 CASSHAQGLTGKNIQYF
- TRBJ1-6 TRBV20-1 CSATRGGGVGNSPLHF
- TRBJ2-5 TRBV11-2 CASSPVFGETQYF
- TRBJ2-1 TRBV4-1 CASSQVTRAYNEQFF
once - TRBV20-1 CSAKTGGYGEQYF
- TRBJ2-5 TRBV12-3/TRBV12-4 CASSFGMTETQYF
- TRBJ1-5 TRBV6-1 CASSPPGARQINQPQHF
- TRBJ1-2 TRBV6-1 CASSERMENYGYTF
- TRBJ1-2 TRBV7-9 CASSGQGLRYGYTF
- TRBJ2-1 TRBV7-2 CASSLLAGAGYNEQFF